These T cell receptor beta chains were read from a single sample in a study of post-analysis software for immune sequencing data. TCRdb independently ran MiXCR on the PCR reads; one entry per CDR3 protein. The sample records some 700,000 distinct CDR3 sequences, approximately 59% being singletons. Material for sequencing was blood. The receptor source for this set is a girl aged 2 to 10 with multiple sclerosis. CDR3s include the opening cysteine and the closing phenylalanine or tryptophan. Each record gives: clone size, D gene, V gene, J gene, CDR3 protein, CDR3 DNA. A D gene is named only where the DNA matches it firmly. Clone size is stated in some rows and not others, as once, few, many or a class when expanded.

>-|TRBD1|TRBV6-9|TRBJ1-1
CASSYRRGQVGAFF
TGTGCCAGCAGTTACCGGAGGGGGCAAGTAGGAGCTTTCTTT
>-|TRBD2|TRBV27|TRBJ2-3
CASSILGLAGGTDTQYF
TGTGCCAGCAGCATTCTGGGACTAGCGGGAGGGACAGATACGCAGTATTTT
>few|TRBD1|TRBV5-1|TRBJ2-3
CASSFVTGTGEVDTQYF
TGCGCCAGCAGCTTCGTTACCGGGACAGGGGAGGTAGATACGCAGTATTTT
>-|TRBD1|TRBV7-9|TRBJ2-5
CASSGGTGARETQYF
TGTGCCAGCAGCGGCGGGACAGGGGCCCGAGAGACCCAGTACTTC
>-|TRBD2|TRBV7-2|TRBJ2-1
CASSPTPASGRRGEQFF
TGTGCCAGCAGCCCGACCCCGGCTAGCGGGAGACGTGGTGAGCAGTTCTTC
>-|TRBD1|TRBV6-5|TRBJ2-7
CASSVTGGEQYF
TGTGCCAGCAGCGTAACAGGGGGCGAGCAGTACTTC
>few|TRBD2|TRBV4-1|TRBJ2-1
CASSLQPGLAGDEQFF
TGCGCCAGCAGCCTCCAACCTGGGCTAGCGGGAGATGAGCAGTTCTTC
>-|-|TRBV12-3/TRBV12-4|TRBJ1-2
CASSPPRGINGYTF
TGTGCCAGCAGTCCTCCGCGGGGCATCAATGGCTACACCTTC
>few|-|TRBV27|TRBJ2-7
CASSNGQRDEQYF
TGTGCCAGCAGCAACGGACAGAGGGACGAGCAGTACTTC
>few|-|TRBV12-3/TRBV12-4|TRBJ1-2
CASSQNPSGQLGYTF
TGTGCCAGCAGCCAAAACCCTTCAGGACAGCTTGGCTACACCTTC
>-|-|TRBV11-2|TRBJ1-6
CASSLVAVGGATGNSPLHF
TGTGCCAGCAGCTTAGTGGCGGTAGGGGGAGCGACCGGTAATTCACCCCTCCACTTT
>-|-|TRBV12-3/TRBV12-4|TRBJ2-1
CASSLDIISEQFF
TGTGCCAGCAGTTTAGACATAATTAGTGAGCAGTTCTTC
>-|TRBD1|TRBV20-1|TRBJ1-2
CSAEDRAHYGYTF
TGCAGTGCTGAAGACAGGGCTCACTATGGCTACACCTTC
>-|-|TRBV5-1|TRBJ2-4
CASSLASGPIQYF
TGCGCCAGCAGCTTGGCCTCAGGGCCCATTCAGTACTTC
>-|-|TRBV6-2/TRBV6-3|TRBJ2-7
CASSYNQGFYEQYF
TGTGCCAGCAGTTATAATCAGGGGTTTTACGAGCAGTACTTC
>few|-|TRBV7-3|TRBJ2-1
CASSSGASYNEQFF
TGTGCCAGCAGCTCCGGGGCCTCCTACAATGAGCAGTTCTTC
>few|-|TRBV3-1|TRBJ1-2
CASTGMNGYTF
TGTGCCAGCACCGGCATGAATGGCTACACCTTC
>few|-|TRBV7-9|TRBJ2-3
CASSLGDIDTQYF
TGTGCCAGCAGCTTAGGGGACATAGATACGCAGTATTTT
>-|-|TRBV29-1|TRBJ2-1
CSVGESSYNEQFF
TGCAGCGTTGGGGAGAGCTCCTACAATGAGCAGTTCTTC
>once|-|TRBV10-3|TRBJ1-1
CAIRGGKEMNTEAFF
TGTGCCATCAGGGGAGGGAAGGAGATGAACACTGAAGCTTTCTTT
>few|TRBD1|TRBV29-1|TRBJ2-7
CSVGRHRGPNSYEQYF
TGCAGCGTCGGGAGACACAGGGGGCCAAACTCCTACGAGCAGTACTTC
>few|-|TRBV9|TRBJ2-1
CASSVATGSPWDEQFF
TGTGCCAGCAGCGTGGCCACAGGGTCCCCGTGGGATGAGCAGTTCTTC
>few|TRBD2|TRBV20-1|TRBJ2-5
CSARDVAGSQETQYF
TGCAGTGCTAGAGATGTAGCGGGGTCACAAGAGACCCAGTACTTC
>-|-|TRBV20-1|TRBJ2-3
CSARDLSLGGTDTQYF
TGCAGTGCTAGAGATCTTAGTCTGGGGGGCACAGATACGCAGTATTTT
>-|TRBD1|TRBV11-2|TRBJ2-5
CASSNRFKQGRQETQYF
TGTGCCAGCAGCAACAGATTCAAACAGGGGAGACAAGAGACCCAGTACTTC
>few|-|TRBV6-1|TRBJ2-7
CASRVATGIEQYF
TGTGCCAGCAGGGTAGCAACCGGGATCGAGCAGTACTTC
>few|-|TRBV5-1|TRBJ2-1
CASGLTTGGGNEQFF
TGCGCCAGCGGCCTTACAACTGGTGGAGGCAATGAGCAGTTCTTC
>-|TRBD1|TRBV20-1|TRBJ2-3
CSARPTRGRLDTQYF
TGCAGTGCTCGACCGACCAGGGGGCGGCTAGATACGCAGTATTTT
>-|-|TRBV5-6|TRBJ1-6
CASSLVDQPNSPLHF
TGTGCCAGCAGCTTGGTGGACCAGCCAAATTCACCCCTCCACTTT
>-|-|TRBV6-1|TRBJ2-3
CASSRAQQTSTDTQYF
TGTGCCAGCAGTAGGGCTCAACAGACTAGCACAGATACGCAGTATTTT
>-|-|TRBV5-1|TRBJ1-1
CASSFGRLNTEAFF
TGTGCCAGCAGTTTCGGACGGCTGAACACTGAAGCTTTCTTT
>-|TRBD2|TRBV6-6|TRBJ2-7
CASSWLAGVDEQYF
TGTGCCAGCAGTTGGCTAGCGGGAGTAGATGAGCAGTACTTC
>-|-|TRBV27|TRBJ1-4
CASSLNGKSEKLFF
TGTGCCAGCAGTTTAAACGGGAAAAGTGAAAAACTGTTTTTT
>-|-|TRBV5-1|TRBJ1-1
CASSRQETERNGNTEAFF
TGCGCCAGCAGCCGTCAAGAGACAGAACGAAACGGGAACACTGAAGCTTTCTTT
>few|TRBD1|TRBV29-1|TRBJ2-3
CSEGQGFTDTQYF
TGCAGCGAGGGACAGGGGTTCACAGATACGCAGTATTTT
>few|-|TRBV5-6|TRBJ2-4
CASSLGVPGDQNIQYF
TGTGCCAGCAGCTTGGGTGTTCCCGGTGACCAAAACATTCAGTACTTC
>-|-|TRBV27|TRBJ2-5
CASSLLGLEETQYF
TGTGCCAGCAGTTTATTAGGTCTGGAGGAGACCCAGTACTTC
>few|-|TRBV6-5|TRBJ2-1
CASIPGLAGGEQFF
TGTGCCAGCATCCCGGGGCTAGCCGGGGGAGAGCAGTTCTTC
>-|-|TRBV10-3|TRBJ2-1
CAISVLVASYNEQFF
TGTGCCATCAGTGTATTAGTGGCTTCCTACAATGAGCAGTTCTTC
>many|-|TRBV7-7|TRBJ2-5
CASSLGSGETQYF
TGTGCCAGCAGCTTAGGGTCCGGAGAGACCCAGTACTTC
>-|TRBD1|TRBV4-1|TRBJ2-3
CASSHPGTGTDTQYF
TGCGCCAGCAGCCACCCCGGGACAGGCACAGATACGCAGTATTTT
>-|-|TRBV20-1|TRBJ2-1
CSAALGSQDEQFF
TGCAGTGCTGCGTTAGGCTCCCAGGATGAGCAGTTCTTC
>-|-|TRBV6-2/TRBV6-3|TRBJ1-2
CASSYFLGTNYGYTF
TGTGCCAGCAGTTACTTCCTCGGGACTAACTATGGCTACACCTTC
>few|TRBD1|TRBV7-2|TRBJ2-1
CASSLGDSPHEQFF
TGTGCCAGCAGCTTAGGGGACAGTCCCCATGAGCAGTTCTTC
>few|TRBD2|TRBV4-1|TRBJ2-1
CASSQGGLALDEQFF
TGCGCCAGCAGCCAAGGGGGACTAGCGTTGGATGAGCAGTTCTTC
>-|-|TRBV6-5|TRBJ1-2
CASSYVGRGYGYTF
TGTGCCAGCAGTTACGTAGGCAGGGGCTATGGCTACACCTTC
>-|TRBD1|TRBV5-1|TRBJ2-5
CASSWDRDGMRRETQYF
TGCGCCAGCAGCTGGGACAGGGATGGGATGAGGCGAGAGACCCAGTACTTC
>-|TRBD2|TRBV7-9|TRBJ2-7
CASSLGSGRFYEQYF
TGTGCCAGCAGCTTAGGTAGCGGGAGGTTCTACGAGCAGTACTTC
>-|-|TRBV7-2|TRBJ2-3
CASSSGPSTDTQYF
TGTGCCAGCAGCTCTGGGCCGAGCACAGATACGCAGTATTTT
>-|-|TRBV5-5|TRBJ2-1
CASSLAGGQPEQFF
TGTGCCAGCAGCTTGGCCGGAGGACAGCCTGAGCAGTTCTTC
>-|TRBD2|TRBV2|TRBJ2-3
CASTGENLLAGSPDTQYF
TGTGCCAGCACGGGGGAGAATTTACTAGCGGGGAGTCCAGATACGCAGTATTTT
>-|-|TRBV6-6|TRBJ1-2
CASSYSGEGHGYTF
TGTGCCAGCAGTTACTCGGGTGAGGGGCACGGCTACACCTTC
>-|TRBD2|TRBV2|TRBJ2-3
CASKRAGFADTQYF
TGTGCCAGCAAGCGAGCGGGGTTCGCAGATACGCAGTATTTT
>few|-|TRBV20-1|TRBJ2-5
CSARIGGGGETQYF
TGCAGTGCTAGAATCGGGGGCGGTGGAGAGACCCAGTACTTC
>few|-|TRBV5-6|TRBJ2-6
CASSQSGANVLTF
TGTGCCAGCAGCCAATCTGGGGCCAACGTCCTGACTTTC
>-|TRBD1|TRBV12-3/TRBV12-4|TRBJ1-5
CASSFGGGSRQPQHF
TGTGCCAGCAGTTTCGGAGGGGGCTCCCGACAGCCCCAGCATTTT
>-|TRBD2|TRBV20-1|TRBJ2-1
CSASVPGGKGQQFF
TGCAGTGCTAGTGTACCGGGGGGGAAGGGGCAGCAGTTCTTC
>-|-|TRBV7-9|TRBJ1-2
CASSFGTTYGYTF
TGTGCCAGCAGCTTCGGGACGACCTATGGCTACACCTTC
>-|TRBD1|TRBV13|TRBJ2-5
CANSLQGAGTQYF
TGTGCCAACAGCTTACAGGGGGCAGGGACCCAGTACTTC